This entry lists 15 T cell receptor beta chains sequenced from one sample in a study of shared clonotypes between healthy human individuals. This table comes from immunoSEQ multiplex PCR, and its TCRdb copy is limited to in-frame clones, with some not included. This repertoire shows 780,000 or so clones, 55% to 75% found once; its top ten account for more than 1.5%. The sample was memory CD4+ T cells sorted from blood. The sample's subset: CD45RA-negative fraction. These receptors all come from a woman in her 30s in good health.

The chain links TRBV5-1 to TRBJ1-2; no definite D call. Germline assignment: CDR1 SGHRS and CDR2 YFSETQ. V shed 2 bases and J shed 4 bases, with 9 bases lying between them. The CDR3 has 13 amino acids. The CDR3 coding sequence is TGCGCCAGCAGCTTTGCCCCGGGCTATGGCTACACCTTC. The encoded protein is CASSFAPGYGYTF. The whole variable domain, filled in from reference TRBV5-1 and TRBJ1-2, reads KAGVTQTPRYLIKTRGQQVTLSCSPISGHRSVSWYQQTPGQGLQFLFEYFSETQRNKGNFPGRFSGRQFSNSRSEMNVSTLELGDSALYLCASSFAPGYGYTFGSGTRLTVV.

The V call is TRBV6-1, the J call TRBJ2-7, with TRBD2 matching 9 bases. V was clipped by 0 bases and J by 9 bases; unmatched bases: 12. This CDR3 has 16 residues. Germline CDR1 is MNHNS and CDR2 is SASEGT. The DNA of the CDR3 is TGTGCCAGCAGTGAAGCAACGGCTAGCGGGGACCAGGGGCAGTACTTC. It encodes CASSEATASGDQGQYF.

Only a few counts were recorded for this clone. The chain carries TRBV2 and TRBJ2-7; D is unclear. The CDR3 loop spans 13 amino acids. V lost 4 bases, J lost 2 bases, and 9 bases lay in between. Germline V CDR1 and CDR2: SNHLY, FYNNEI. CDR3 nucleotides: TGTGCCAGCAGTGCCTACCCGACCTACGAGCAGTACTTC. Its protein product is CASSAYPTYEQYF. The full variable domain, rest sourced from reference TRBV2 and TRBJ2-7, is EPEVTQTPSHQVTQMGQEVILRCVPISNHLYFYWYRQILGQKVEFLVSFYNNEISEKSEIFDDQFSVERPDGSNFTLKIRSTKLEDSAMYFCASSAYPTYEQYFGPGTRLTVT.

The rearrangement joins TRBV11-2 to TRBJ2-1, with TRBD2 matching over 7 bases. V lost 7 bases and J lost 2; bases outside the gene matches: 14. The CDR3 is 17 residues long. CDR1 SGHAT and CDR2 FQNNGV come from the germline V gene. The CDR3 DNA follows: TGTGCCAGCAACCTGGGGTCGGGAGGTTCTACCTACAATGAGCAGTTCTTC. Translating it yields CASNLGSGGSTYNEQFF.

About this clone itself: This sample also contains other DNA sequences that code for the same CDR3. The V and J genes are TRBV5-1 and TRBJ2-3; 8 bases are a match to TRBD1. Germline V gene lookup returns CDR1 SGHRS and CDR2 YFSETQ. This CDR3 is 16 amino acids long. The J segment lost 2 bases and the V segment lost 2 bases, leaving 7 bases of the junction unmatched. The CDR3 DNA reads as TGCGCCAGCAGCTTTGGGCAGGGGGCTTCCACAGATACGCAGTATTTT. Translation gives CASSFGQGASTDTQYF.

In its sample, this clone was seen a few times. The rearrangement links TRBV7-2 to TRBJ2-1; 8 bases align to TRBD2. Looked up from germline, CDR1 is SGHTA and CDR2 is FQGNSA. The length of the CDR3 is 15 residues. After removal of 4 bases from V and 9 bases from J, the junction contained 11 bases not matched to a gene. CDR3 in DNA: TGTGCCAGCAGCTCTAAAACCGGGACTAGTTTTGAGCAGTTCTTC. It specifies CASSSKTGTSFEQFF.

Note on this clone: The sample has other DNA sequences that encode this CDR3 too. V usage is TRBV28 and J usage is TRBJ2-7; TRBD1 aligns across 7 bases. Germline V gene sequence: CDR1 MDHEN, CDR2 SYDVKM. Trimming removed 4 bases from V and 2 bases from J; junction bases left unmatched: 2. This CDR3 spans 13 amino acids. CDR3 protein: CASSSGQTYEQYF. CDR3 sequence (DNA): TGTGCCAGCAGTTCGGGACAGACCTACGAGCAGTACTTC. Using reference TRBV28 and TRBJ2-7 for the parts outside the CDR3, the full variable domain is DVKVTQSSRYLVKRTGEKVFLECVQDMDHENMFWYRQDPGLGLRLIYFSYDVKMKEKGDIPEGYSVSREKKERFSLILESASTNQTSMYLCASSSGQTYEQYFGPGTRLTVT.

This clone showed up many times. Different DNA sequences within this sample yield the same CDR3. The V and J genes are TRBV5-4 and TRBJ2-5; tentative D call: TRBD1 (5 bases). The ends were cut back, 0 bases at V and 5 bases at J, with 14 bases in the middle. The CDR3 contains 15 residues. Germline CDR1 is SGHNT and CDR2 is YYREEE (reference sequence). Written as DNA, the CDR3 is TGTGCCAGCAGCTTGGGGGGCGGCCCAGGGGAGACCCAGTACTTC. It is translated as CASSLGGGPGETQYF.

The chain has TRBV10-2 and TRBJ2-3; 12 bases match TRBD2. The CDR3 is 17 amino acids. J lost 2 bases, V lost 1 base, and 4 bases had no gene match. In germline, CDR1 is WSHSY, CDR2 SAAADI. CDR3 DNA: TGCGCCAGCAGTGAGTGGGGACTAGCGGGTCTCACAGATACGCAGTATTTT. Translated, it gives CASSEWGLAGLTDTQYF.

A note on this clone: One base separates it from a far larger clone, so it is likely a read error. This sample also contains other DNA sequences that code for the same CDR3. The chain carries TRBV6-6 and TRBJ1-5; D remains ambiguous. Between the trimmed V and J ends, which lost 8 bases and 1 base, there was a span of 6 bases. Per the germline V gene, CDR1 is MNHNY and CDR2 is SVGAGI (reference sequence). The CDR3 is made up of 12 amino acids. The CDR3 bases are TGTGCCAGCGGGCGGAGCAATCAGCCCCAGCATTTT. The encoded protein is CASGRSNQPQHF.

J is TRBJ2-7 and V is TRBV10-2; 13 nucleotides match TRBD2. There are 15 residues in the CDR3. The germline V gene has CDR1 WSHSY and CDR2 SAAADI. Trimming cost V 5 bases and J 4 bases; bases outside gene matches: 5. CDR3 amino acids: CASSKLAGGFYEQYF. The DNA for the CDR3 is TGCGCCAGCAGTAAACTAGCGGGAGGGTTTTACGAGCAGTACTTC.

This chain uses TRBV28 with TRBJ1-5; D is ambiguous. Between the trimmed V and J ends, which lost 4 bases and 5 bases, there was a span of 9 bases. The CDR3 runs 13 residues. In germline, CDR1 is MDHEN, CDR2 SYDVKM. CDR3 in DNA: TGTGCCAGCAGTTCTCAACACGATCAGCCCCAGCATTTT. It is translated as CASSSQHDQPQHF.

The chain carries TRBV5-4 and TRBJ1-1; D remains unclear. There are 14 residues in the CDR3. The germline V gene encodes CDR1 SGHNT and CDR2 YYREEE (reference sequence). Trimming removed 4 bases from V and 5 bases from J, with 15 bases in between. CDR3: CASSQDIEATEAFF. CDR3 bases: TGTGCCAGCAGCCAAGACATAGAGGCGACTGAAGCTTTCTTT.

A word on this clone: A far larger clone is one nucleotide away, so this likely arose from a read error. This CDR3 is also generated by other DNA sequences in the sample. The chain carries TRBV5-1 and TRBJ2-5, with TRBD2 matching over 10 bases. The CDR3 consists of 14 residues. V lost 5 bases to trimming and J lost 10 bases; unmatched junction nucleotides: 11. CDR1 and CDR2 (germline): SGHRS, YFSETQ. The CDR3 spells CASREGLAGGVQYF. In DNA, the CDR3 is TGCGCCAGCAGGGAAGGATTAGCGGGAGGAGTCCAGTACTTC.

The chain couples TRBV7-8 to TRBJ1-1; the D is unclear. Germline CDR1 is SGHVS and CDR2 is FQNEAQ. The CDR3 loop spans 14 amino acids. V gave up 0 bases and J gave up 4 bases, with 9 bases separating them. The CDR3 DNA reads TGTGCCAGCAGCTTAGCTTCTGGGAGCACTGAAGCTTTCTTT. This gives the protein CASSLASGSTEAFF.